The 26 T cell receptor beta chains in this list originate from one sample, sequenced in a study of Ad26.COV2.S vaccination and SARS-CoV-2 variants. Generated by immunoSEQ multiplex PCR, the TCRdb table keeps only in-frame clones and is missing some. Of 380,000 or so clones listed, about 83% are singletons. Specified treatment: over 15 received Ad26.COV2.S at low or high dose, single or two shots; about 5 received placebo; per-sample allocation not given. Sampling happened 63 days after the first vaccine or placebo injection. The sequencing here drew on peripheral blood, taken in a trial of Ad26.COV2.S vaccine versus placebo. All receptors derive from a person aged 18-65 years who received the Ad26.COV2.S COVID-19 vaccine or a placebo.

The J gene is TRBJ1-5, the V gene TRBV9; D is unresolved. The V end lost 8 bases, the J end lost 1 base, and 10 bases lay between the germline ends. Germline CDR1 reads SGDLS; CDR2 reads YYNGEE. The CDR3 contains 13 residues. The CDR3 region has the DNA TGTGCCAGTGGGAAAGGGAGCAATCAGCCCCAGCATTTT. This encodes CASGKGSNQPQHF.

This rearrangement joins TRBV21-1 to TRBJ2-7; TRBD1, the table's D call, lacks a check against the DNA. TRBV21-1 is noted as a pseudogene. The CDR3 is made up of 22 amino acids. CDR3 region: CASMLRPPKTGAEPHITYEQYF. The CDR3 nucleotides are TGTGCCAGCATGCTCAGGCCACCTAAAACAGGGGCGGAACCACATATAACCTACGAGCAGTACTTC.

The chain's CDR3 is CSASRHEQYF. CDR3 coding DNA: TGCAGTGCTAGCCGGCACGAGCAGTACTTC. The chain is built from TRBV20-1 and TRBJ2-7; D remains unclear. The CDR3 has 10 residues. V lost 3 bases to trimming and J lost 5 bases, with 5 bases between them. The germline V gene has CDR1 DFQATT and CDR2 SNEGSKA (reference sequence).

The chain links TRBV10-3 to TRBJ2-7, with D possibly matching TRBD1 (6 bases). Germline CDR1 is ENHRY and CDR2 is SYGVKD. V was clipped by 3 bases and J by 5 bases, with 17 bases between them. This CDR3 comprises 15 residues. The CDR3 loop is CAISEATGLQDEQYF. In DNA form, the CDR3 reads TGTGCCATCAGTGAAGCGACAGGACTTCAAGACGAGCAGTACTTC.

The chain joins TRBV18 to TRBJ1-4; no clear D gene. V lost 3 bases and J 5 bases, leaving 10 bases between the germline ends. This CDR3 contains 14 residues. The V gene's germline CDR1 is KGHSH and CDR2 LQKENI. CDR3 sequence: CASSPDGSNEKLFF. CDR3 sequence (DNA): TGTGCCAGCTCACCGGACGGCAGCAATGAAAAACTGTTTTTT.

Only one count was recorded for this clone. In the same sample, other DNA sequences code for this CDR3. This rearrangement joins TRBV6-5 to TRBJ1-2, with D perhaps TRBD1 (5 bases). The CDR3 consists of 13 residues. Trimming removed 3 bases at V and 2 bases at J, with 7 bases between. CDR1 and CDR2 from the germline V gene are MNHEY and SVGAGI. In nucleotides, the CDR3 is TGTGCCAGCAGTTATGAGGGGAACTATGGCTACACCTTC. Protein: CASSYEGNYGYTF.

This chain uses TRBV27 with TRBJ2-7, with D hard to call. This CDR3 is built from 13 residues. V gave up 3 bases and J gave up 2 bases, with 8 bases separating them. Per germline, CDR1 MNHEY and CDR2 SMNVEV (reference sequence). CDR3 DNA sequence: TGTGCCAGCAGTTTGACCCCTGCCTACGAGCAGTACTTC. The encoded protein is CASSLTPAYEQYF.

The chain joins TRBV5-1 to TRBJ2-2; D uncertain. The CDR3 runs 15 residues. V was cut by 0 bases and J by 2 bases, with 8 bases left in between. Germline-derived CDR1 and CDR2 are SGHRS and YFSETQ. The DNA for the CDR3 is TGCGCCAGCAGCTTGGGTAGTCGTAACACCGGGGAGCTGTTTTTT. As protein: CASSLGSRNTGELFF.

This clone occurred many times. The gene calls are TRBV12-3 or TRBV12-4 and TRBJ1-1; possible D gene TRBD1, 5 bases. V was shortened by 5 bases and J by 4 bases, with 11 bases between the two germline ends. This CDR3 contains 13 residues. The CDR3 DNA is TGTGCCAGCAGTCCTTTGGGACGCACTGAAGCTTTCTTT. Its translation: CASSPLGRTEAFF.

J is TRBJ2-7 and V is TRBV5-1; 16 bases are a match to TRBD2. With V trimmed by 4 bases and J by 6 bases, 10 bases remained unmatched. Germline values: CDR1 SGHRS, CDR2 YFSETQ. CDR3 length: 17 residues. CDR3 sequence reads: CASSATPGLAGGGEQYF. In DNA, the CDR3 is TGCGCCAGCAGCGCTACACCGGGACTAGCGGGAGGGGGCGAGCAGTACTTC.

The CDR3: CASSQRDFGELFF. In nucleotides, the CDR3 is TGCGCCAGCAGCCAGCGGGACTTCGGGGAGCTGTTTTTT. The chain recombines TRBV4-1 with TRBJ2-2, with D tentatively TRBD2 (6 bases). CDR3 length equals 13 residues. Per the germline V gene, CDR1 is MGHRA and CDR2 is YSYEKL. V lost 3 bases, J lost 7 bases, and 9 bases lay in between.

This clone was picked up one time. This sequence joins TRBV13 and TRBJ2-2; possible D gene TRBD1, 5 bases. Trimming cost V 6 bases and J 1 base, with 6 bases left between them. The CDR3 runs to 13 residues. Germline CDR1 and CDR2: PRHDT and FYEKMQ (reference sequence). The CDR3 DNA reads as TGTGCCAGCAGAGGGGAGAACACCGGGGAGCTGTTTTTT. Translating it yields CASRGENTGELFF.

The genes are TRBV24-1 and TRBJ1-2, with 8 bases fitting TRBD1. The CDR3 runs to 14 residues. Germline CDR1 and CDR2: KGHDR and SFDVKD. Trimming took 2 bases from V and 5 from J; bases not matched to a gene: 3. The CDR3: CATSDWDRSYGYTF. The CDR3 DNA is TGTGCCACCAGTGATTGGGACAGGAGTTATGGCTACACCTTC.

In this sample, this clone turned up a few times. This chain links TRBV4-2 with TRBJ1-4, with TRBD1 matching 7 bases. The CDR3 spans 16 residues. In germline, CDR1 is LGHNA, CDR2 YNFKEQ. Losses at the gene ends were 4 bases for V and 2 bases for J; bases not matched to a gene: 7. CDR3 DNA: TGTGCCAGCAGCCTTCTGGGGGACAGCACTAATGAAAAACTGTTTTTT. Its translation: CASSLLGDSTNEKLFF.

The J gene is TRBJ2-7, the V gene TRBV11-3; weak D call: TRBD2 (5 bases). Between the trimmed V and J ends, which lost 5 bases and 5 bases, there was a span of 25 bases. CDR1 is SGHNT, CDR2 YENEEA, per germline. The CDR3 is 17 amino acids. As DNA, the CDR3 is TGTGCCAGCAGCCACGATACCTCAGACACTGGCGGGCACGAGCAGTACTTC. The encoded protein is CASSHDTSDTGGHEQYF.

The chain recombines TRBV4-2 with TRBJ2-2, with 11 bases fitting TRBD2. This CDR3 has 17 residues. Germline CDR1 reads LGHNA; CDR2 reads YNFKEQ. Trimming removed 2 bases from V and 4 bases from J; junction bases left unmatched: 6. In DNA form, the CDR3 reads TGTGCCAGCAGCCAACCTGGGACTAGCGGTTTCACCGGGGAGCTGTTTTTT. Translation gives CASSQPGTSGFTGELFF.

The CDR3 region is CASSLGGPNTEAFF. The CDR3 DNA is TGTGCCAGCAGCTTAGGGGGACCGAACACTGAAGCTTTCTTT. The genes are TRBV7-2 and TRBJ1-1; D is perhaps TRBD1 (5 bases). Germline assignment: CDR1 SGHTA and CDR2 FQGNSA. The CDR3 contains 14 residues. The V and J ends lost 1 base and 1 base respectively, with 7 bases between them.

This chain connects TRBV4-1 to TRBJ1-3; a possible D gene is TRBD1 (5 bases). Germline loops: CDR1 MGHRA, CDR2 YSYEKL. The length of the CDR3 is 14 residues. V lost 1 base and J lost 8, with 12 bases in between. The CDR3 here is CASSQGRRGDTIYF. The DNA for the CDR3 is TGCGCCAGCAGCCAAGGACGGCGGGGGGACACCATATATTTT.

This rearrangement joins TRBV18 to TRBJ2-2; 12 bases are a match to TRBD1. This CDR3 is built from 15 residues. V shed 8 bases, J shed 5 bases, and the junction held 6 bases outside the gene matches. CDR1 is KGHSH and CDR2 is LQKENI in the germline V gene. The CDR3 is CASPGQGARTGELFF. In DNA form, the CDR3 reads TGTGCCAGCCCGGGACAGGGGGCTCGGACCGGGGAGCTGTTTTTT.

The chain carries TRBV5-1 and TRBJ2-7; D not certain. Trimming left V 7 bases short and J 0 bases short, with 14 bases between. The germline V gene has CDR1 SGHRS and CDR2 YFSETQ. This CDR3 is built from 14 residues. CDR3 loop: CASSDPSSSYEQYF. The CDR3 coding sequence is TGCGCCAGCTCGGACCCGAGTAGCTCCTACGAGCAGTACTTC.

This clone has just one count. The chain carries TRBV19 and TRBJ2-1; D remains ambiguous. Trimming removed 6 bases from V and 8 bases from J, with 26 bases in between. This CDR3 is 17 amino acids long. Germline CDR1 is LNHDA and CDR2 is SQIVND (reference sequence). The CDR3 bases are TGTGCCAGTAGCCCTTCCTCCGACTCCCCTCTTAAGGATGAGCAGTTCTTC. Translation: CASSPSSDSPLKDEQFF. The variable domain in full, with the rest retrieved from reference TRBV19 and TRBJ2-1, is DGGITQSPKYLFRKEGQNVTLSCEQNLNHDAMYWYRQDPGQGLRLIYYSQIVNDFQKGDIAEGYSVSREKKESFPLTVTSAQKNPTAFYLCASSPSSDSPLKDEQFFGPGTRLTVL.

This chain joins TRBV11-2 and TRBJ1-6; D gene unclear. The CDR3 covers 14 residues. The V end lost 3 bases, the J end lost 8 bases, and 11 bases lay between the germline ends. Looked up from germline, CDR1 is SGHAT and CDR2 is FQNNGV. The CDR3 region has the DNA TGTGCCAGCAGCTTTGCCTTCCTGGATTCACCCCTCCACTTT. Translation: CASSFAFLDSPLHF.

The V gene is TRBV6-5, the J gene TRBJ2-7; 9 nucleotides agree with TRBD2. Germline V CDR1 and CDR2: MNHEY, SVGAGI. This CDR3 contains 15 residues. J lost 2 bases, V lost 6 bases, and 8 bases had no gene match. The CDR3 DNA sequence: TGTGCCAGCAGGCTGACTAGCGGAGGTACCTACGAGCAGTACTTC. This gives the protein CASRLTSGGTYEQYF.

J is TRBJ2-2 and V is TRBV7-2; no clear D gene. The CDR3 has 13 residues. Germline V lookup: CDR1 SGHTA, CDR2 FQGNSA. The V end was cut by 3 bases, the J end by 7 bases, with 9 bases between. CDR3 DNA sequence: TGTGCCAGCAGCTTTTTCTCAGGCGGGGAGCTGTTTTTT. This encodes CASSFFSGGELFF.

In this sample, this clone turned up once. The chain carries TRBV5-1 and TRBJ2-7; D may correspond to TRBD1 or TRBD2 (6 bases each). Per the germline V gene, CDR1 is SGHRS and CDR2 is YFSETQ. The CDR3 contains 14 residues. V lost 2 bases, J lost 7 bases, and 16 bases lay in between. The CDR3 sequence: CASSFNMGAGEQYF. In DNA form, the CDR3 reads TGCGCCAGCAGCTTTAATATGGGGGCGGGAGAGCAGTACTTC.

This clone has just a few counts. The CDR3 loop is CASSPALAYEQYF. The CDR3 DNA reads as TGTGCCAGCAGTCCGGCCCTGGCCTACGAGCAGTACTTC. J is TRBJ2-7 and V is TRBV27; D unresolved. Trimming stripped 5 bases from V and 2 bases from J, with 10 bases between. CDR1 MNHEY and CDR2 SMNVEV come from the germline V gene (reference sequence). The CDR3 contains 13 residues.